Sequencing of this T cell receptor beta chain was carried out in a study of OX40 agonist ivuxolimab in advanced cancers. Overall study context: While on treatment, patients had intravenous ivuxolimab at 0.01 to 10 mg/kg every 2 weeks. The diagnoses of dose-escalation patients were hepatocellular carcinoma, melanoma, renal cell or head and neck cancer. Study-wide results and caveats: At doses 0.1 to 3.0 mg/kg, CD4+ and CD8+ clones expanded.

Germline CDR1 LNHDA, CDR2 SQIVND (reference sequence). The V gene lost 7 bases and the J gene lost 4 bases, with 23 bases spanning the gap. This CDR3 comprises 16 residues. Assay used: immunoSEQ multiplex PCR; TCRdb lists only in-frame clones, some missing. The sample has around 95,000 clones, 90% seen once. On this clone itself: The antigen is unknown.

This material consisted of CD4+ or CD8+ T cells sorted from blood, taken in a trial of the OX40 agonist ivuxolimab. J is TRBJ2-7 and V is TRBV19, with D perhaps assigned TRBD1 or TRBD2 (6 bases each). The origin of this receptor is an adult with an advanced solid tumor such as melanoma, head and neck, liver or kidney cancer. In nucleotides, the CDR3 is TGTGCCAGTACCAATTCGGTTGGGGGGCTCTTTTACGAGCAGTACTTC. Encoded protein: CASTNSVGGLFYEQYF.